The 20 T cell receptor beta chains given below trace back to one sample, sequenced in a study of cytomegalovirus exposure and HLA in healthy donors. The study ran its PCR with 60 Vbeta and 13 Jbeta primers. TCRdb keeps only in-frame clones here, not all; method: immunoSEQ multiplex PCR. The sample consists of 180,000 or so clones, around four fifths of them appearing once. The sequencing sample was made of PBMCs. These TCRs come from a woman aged 30 to 39 in good health and CMV-seronegative.

This chain uses TRBV15 with TRBJ1-1, with TRBD1 identical over 7 bases. The CDR3 sequence is 17 residues long. Trimming cost V 4 bases and J 4 bases; bases outside gene matches: 15. Germline V CDR1 and CDR2: LNHNV, YYDKDF (reference sequence). Written as DNA, the CDR3 is TGTGCCACCAGCAAAGGACAGGCTGGGTTCTCGAGCACTGAAGCTTTCTTT. It codes for CATSKGQAGFSSTEAFF.

CDR3 region: CASSQVRTSYEQYF. In DNA form, the CDR3 reads TGCGCCAGCAGCCAAGTTAGGACAAGCTACGAGCAGTACTTC. The J gene is TRBJ2-7, the V gene TRBV4-3; possible D gene TRBD1, 5 bases. The V end lost 1 base, the J end lost 3 bases, and 10 bases lay between the germline ends. The germline gives CDR1 LGHNA, CDR2 YSLEER. The CDR3 extends over 14 amino acids.

V usage is TRBV11-2 and J usage is TRBJ1-2; D possibly corresponds to TRBD1 (6 bases). The CDR3 sequence is 16 residues long. V was shortened by 5 bases and J by 4 bases, with 20 bases between the two germline ends. Germline CDR1 is SGHAT and CDR2 is FQNNGV. The CDR3 reads CASSPHIGQFGYGYTF. CDR3 coding DNA: TGTGCCAGCAGCCCCCACATCGGACAGTTTGGCTATGGCTACACCTTC. The variable domain in full, completed from reference TRBV11-2 and TRBJ1-2, reads EAGVAQSPRYKIIEKRQSVAFWCNPISGHATLYWYQQILGQGPKLLIQFQNNGVVDDSQLPKDRFSAERLKGVDSTLKIQPAKLEDSAVYLCASSPHIGQFGYGYTFGSGTRLTVV.

This sequence joins TRBV6-4 and TRBJ2-7; tentatively, D is TRBD1 (6 bases). CDR1 is MRHNA and CDR2 is SNTAGT in the germline V gene. Trimming left V 3 bases short and J 2 bases short, with 14 bases between. The CDR3 runs 15 residues. CDR3 coding DNA: TGTGCCAGCAGTGAAGAAGGGGGTTCCCCCTACGAGCAGTACTTC. Translating gives CASSEEGGSPYEQYF.

This chain uses TRBV9 with TRBJ1-2; 7 positions agree with TRBD1. After removal of 4 bases from V and 7 bases from J, the junction contained 1 base not matched to a gene. There are 11 residues in the CDR3. The germline CDR1 and CDR2 sequences are SGDLS and YYNGEE. In DNA form, the CDR3 reads TGTGCCAGCAGCCAGGGGGGTGGCTACACCTTC. This sequence encodes CASSQGGGYTF.

The genes are TRBV28 and TRBJ2-7, with a tentative D call TRBD1 (5 bases). CDR1 is MDHEN, CDR2 SYDVKM, per germline. The ends were cut back, 5 bases at V and 0 bases at J, with 14 bases in the middle. This CDR3 spans 15 amino acids. CDR3 bases: TGTGCCAGCAGTCCCCGCAGGGCGAGCTCCTACGAGCAGTACTTC. It yields the protein CASSPRRASSYEQYF.

This clone was counted only a few times. The rearrangement uses TRBV6-5 and TRBJ1-2, with a tentative D call TRBD1 (6 bases). V shed 6 bases and J shed 6 bases, with 14 bases lying between them. The germline V gene encodes CDR1 MNHEY and CDR2 SVGAGI. The CDR3 consists of 13 residues. CDR3 DNA: TGTGCCAGCAGAACCGACAGGTGGAATGGCTACACCTTC. It is translated as CASRTDRWNGYTF.

The J gene is TRBJ2-5, the V gene TRBV27, with D possibly TRBD2 on 5 matching bases. Trimming took 5 bases from V and 2 from J, leaving 12 bases between them. The CDR3 sequence is 14 residues long. Germline assignment: CDR1 MNHEY and CDR2 SMNVEV (reference sequence). The DNA for the CDR3 is TGTGCCAGCAGTCTAGGACTGGGACAAGAGACCCAGTACTTC. This sequence encodes CASSLGLGQETQYF.

V gene TRBV4-2 combines with J gene TRBJ2-1, with 9 bases matching TRBD2. Trimming took 2 bases from V and 7 from J; bases not matched to a gene: 9. The CDR3 consists of 16 residues. Germline assignment: CDR1 LGHNA and CDR2 YNFKEQ. In DNA, the CDR3 is TGTGCCAGCAGCCAATTTGGCGGGGGGGCAGAGAATGAGCAGTTCTTC. It is translated as CASSQFGGGAENEQFF.

The chain carries TRBV2 and TRBJ1-1; D unresolved. The CDR3 consists of 14 residues. V lost 3 bases and J lost 4, with 12 bases in between. The V gene's germline CDR1 is SNHLY and CDR2 FYNNEI. The chain's CDR3 is CASSDLSAVTEAFF. The CDR3 nucleotides are TGTGCCAGCAGTGATTTATCGGCGGTCACTGAAGCTTTCTTT.

V gene TRBV6-6 combines with J gene TRBJ1-1; tentative D call: TRBD1 (5 bases). V lost 8 bases and J 1 base, leaving 14 bases between the germline ends. Germline V gives CDR1 MNHNY, CDR2 SVGAGI (reference sequence). The CDR3 covers 14 residues. The CDR3, as DNA: TGTGCCAGCTATTCGGGGGGGAAGAACACTGAAGCTTTCTTT. This gives the protein CASYSGGKNTEAFF.

The chain uses TRBV11-2 and TRBJ1-2; the D is unclear. Germline lookup yields CDR1 SGHAT and CDR2 FQNNGV. The ends were cut back, 1 base at V and 3 bases at J, with 6 bases in the middle. This CDR3 is 13 amino acids long. CDR3 sequence reads: CASSLGPHYGYTF. In DNA form, the CDR3 reads TGTGCCAGCAGCTTAGGGCCCCACTATGGCTACACCTTC.

V gene TRBV12-5 combines with J gene TRBJ1-1, with D possibly being TRBD1 (5 bases). V shed 5 bases and J shed 4 bases, with 14 bases lying between them. Germline V gene lookup returns CDR1 LGHNT and CDR2 FRNRAP. This CDR3 region has 14 residues. As DNA, the CDR3 is TGTGCTAGTGGTCCACGGGGGGGTGCCACTGAAGCTTTCTTT. Encoded protein: CASGPRGGATEAFF.

The gene calls are TRBV6-6 and TRBJ1-2; TRBD1 agrees at 7 bases. V dropped 6 bases and J dropped 4; count of bases not matched to a gene: 8. Germline V gene lookup returns CDR1 MNHNY and CDR2 SVGAGI (reference sequence). This CDR3 has 14 residues. Here the CDR3 reads CASRVTGTAYGYTF. The CDR3 DNA reads as TGTGCCAGCAGAGTCACCGGGACAGCCTATGGCTACACCTTC.

This clone was counted once. The genes are TRBV6-6 and TRBJ2-7; possibly TRBD2 for D (5 bases). The CDR3 contains 13 residues. V was clipped by 0 bases and J by 6 bases, with 9 bases between them. Germline values: CDR1 MNHNY, CDR2 SVGAGI (reference sequence). In DNA form, the CDR3 reads TGTGCCAGCAGTTACTCTCCCCGGGGCGAGCAGTACTTC. This gives the protein CASSYSPRGEQYF.

The chain joins TRBV11-1 to TRBJ2-7; 10 bases match TRBD2. The trim removed 2 bases at V and 2 bases at J, leaving 6 bases unmatched. CDR1 and CDR2 (germline): SGHAT, FQDESV (reference sequence). This CDR3 spans 16 amino acids. This CDR3 reads CASSLLGTSVAYEQYF. The CDR3 DNA follows: TGTGCCAGCAGCTTACTAGGGACTAGCGTCGCCTACGAGCAGTACTTC.

This chain joins TRBV7-2 and TRBJ1-1; 8 nucleotides agree with TRBD1. Trimming cost V 5 bases and J 5 bases; bases outside gene matches: 7. Germline loops: CDR1 SGHTA, CDR2 FQGNSA. The CDR3 length is 14 residues. The CDR3: CASSGRTGSTEAFF. The CDR3 DNA sequence: TGTGCCAGCAGCGGGCGGACAGGGAGTACTGAAGCTTTCTTT.

The chain recombines TRBV5-8 with TRBJ1-6, with D unclear. Looked up from germline, CDR1 is SGHTS and CDR2 is YDEGEE. The germline V and J ends were trimmed by 6 bases and 0 bases, with 13 bases remaining between them. CDR3 length: 16 amino acids. CDR3 sequence reads: CASIDGMSSYNSPLHF. For the CDR3, the DNA is TGTGCCAGCATTGACGGGATGAGCTCCTATAATTCACCCCTCCACTTT.

This rearrangement joins TRBV6-6 to TRBJ2-3; weak D call: TRBD1 (6 bases). This CDR3 is built from 16 residues. Germline CDR1 MNHNY, CDR2 SVGAGI (reference sequence). V shed 6 bases and J shed 3 bases, with 19 bases lying between them. The CDR3 spells CASRYLQGSVTDTQYF. CDR3 in DNA: TGTGCCAGCAGGTACCTTCAGGGGAGCGTGACAGATACGCAGTATTTT.

The V and J genes are TRBV10-3 and TRBJ1-2, with 8 bases matching TRBD1. Trimming took 3 bases from V and 12 from J; bases not matched to a gene: 12. The CDR3 loop spans 14 amino acids. CDR1 is ENHRY and CDR2 is SYGVKD in the germline V gene. This CDR3 reads CAISEGTGRERHTF. CDR3 in DNA: TGTGCCATCAGTGAAGGGACAGGCCGGGAGCGGCACACCTTC.